This T cell receptor (beta chain) was profiled in a study of immune heterogeneity within non-small cell lung tumors. This clonotype appeared a few times. The germline V gene encodes CDR1 KGHSH and CDR2 LQKENI. The CDR3 length is 16 residues. Trimming left V 4 bases short and J 9 bases short, with 22 bases between. As template, the study used bulk tumor genomic DNA at 550 to 650 ng per sample. Multiple biopsies spaced far apart were taken from each primary tumor during surgery. Patients underwent curative surgery for non-small cell lung cancer (untreated and newly diagnosed). The TCR beta CDR3 region underwent multiplex PCR amplification with 32 V and 13 J primers. TCRdb re-analysed the multiplex PCR reads in MiXCR, keeping a single row per CDR3 protein. The data contain around 11,000 distinct CDR3 sequences, 25% to 30% of them seen just once; the ten biggest clones take up over 20%.

This rearrangement joins TRBV18 to TRBJ2-1; D gene ambiguous. The sequencing input was lung tumor tissue. This receptor was obtained from a woman aged 45 to 65 with non-small cell lung cancer. The CDR3 DNA reads TGTGCCAGCTCACTGGGCAGCCCGGTGGCATGGGGTGAGCAGTTCTTC. Amino acids: CASSLGSPVAWGEQFF.